These 24 T cell receptor beta chains were all obtained from the same sample, sequenced in a study of yellow fever vaccine responses in identical twins. TCRdb processed the RT-PCR reads anew with MiXCR; each CDR3 protein has one entry. This repertoire shows 2,000 to 3,000 distinct CDR3 sequences, approximately 80% found once; its top ten account for approximately 5%. Specimen: T cells from blood (PBMCs), unsorted or a sorted subset (not recorded which), collected before or after yellow fever vaccination (not recorded which). The receptors were gathered from a woman aged 18-29 years who received the yellow fever vaccine.

The chain joins TRBV6-1 to TRBJ1-2; D may be TRBD1 (6 bases). Trimming pared 7 bases from V and 6 bases from J, leaving 18 bases between. The germline V gene encodes CDR1 MNHNS and CDR2 SASEGT. The CDR3 contains 14 residues. The CDR3 nucleotides read TGTGCCAGCACCATGGGGGGCGGGCGCAATGGCTACACCTTC. This gives the protein CASTMGGGRNGYTF.

The chain uses TRBV29-1 and TRBJ2-3; either TRBD1 or TRBD2 may fit D (5 bases each). The V and J ends lost 6 bases and 4 bases respectively, with 17 bases between them. This CDR3 spans 14 amino acids. Germline CDR1 reads SQVTM; CDR2 reads ANQGSEA. CDR3 bases: TGCAGCGTGAGGTCTTGGGGGAGTGCAGATACGCAGTATTTT. Protein: CSVRSWGSADTQYF.

The chain has TRBV11-3 and TRBJ2-1; 8 nucleotides match TRBD2. The CDR3 covers 13 residues. Germline CDR1 SGHNT, CDR2 YENEEA. The J segment lost 7 bases and the V segment lost 6 bases, leaving 5 bases of the junction unmatched. The DNA of the CDR3 is TGTGCCAGCAGGATAAGCGGGAGTAATGAGCAGTTCTTC. Translating it yields CASRISGSNEQFF.

This rearrangement joins TRBV7-6 to TRBJ1-2; TRBD1 might be the D (6 bases). V was cut by 4 bases and J by 7 bases, with 16 bases left in between. Looked up from germline, CDR1 is SGHVS and CDR2 is FNYEAQ. CDR3 length equals 14 residues. The CDR3 here is CASSSVPGDSGYTF. The CDR3 bases are TGTGCCAGCAGCTCGGTTCCAGGGGACTCTGGCTACACCTTC.

This sequence joins TRBV7-6 and TRBJ2-3; 7 bases are shared with TRBD2. This CDR3 spans 15 amino acids. Unmatched junction bases numbered 6, after V lost 2 bases and J lost 4 bases. Germline V gene sequence: CDR1 SGHVS, CDR2 FNYEAQ. Here the CDR3 reads CASSLTPTSSDTQYF. The CDR3 coding sequence is TGTGCCAGCAGCTTAACCCCGACTAGCTCAGATACGCAGTATTTT.

This clonotype is deemed large. The chain couples TRBV12-5 to TRBJ1-1; D is ambiguous. The CDR3 runs 11 residues. V was cut by 3 bases and J by 5 bases, with 4 bases left in between. Germline V gene lookup returns CDR1 LGHNT and CDR2 FRNRAP. The CDR3, as DNA: TGTGCTAGTGGTTTCGGGACTGAAGCTTTCTTT. Translation gives CASGFGTEAFF.

J is TRBJ1-4 and V is TRBV11-1; TRBD1 matches 7 bases. With V trimmed by 4 bases and J by 1 base, 15 bases remained unmatched. Germline loops: CDR1 SGHAT, CDR2 FQDESV (reference sequence). The CDR3 runs to 19 residues. The DNA for the CDR3 is TGTGCCAGCAGCTCTCTCGGACAGGCGTTACAGTTAACTAATGAAAAACTGTTTTTT. The encoded protein is CASSSLGQALQLTNEKLFF.

This chain joins TRBV6-4 and TRBJ2-3; 7 bases agree with TRBD2. The V gene end was trimmed by 2 bases and the J gene end by 0 bases; junction bases not matched to a gene: 2. Germline CDR1 is MRHNA and CDR2 is SNTAGT. The CDR3 is 15 amino acids. The CDR3 coding sequence is TGTGCCAGCAGTGACGGGGACTACAGCACAGATACGCAGTATTTT. The encoded protein is CASSDGDYSTDTQYF.

V is TRBV23-1 and J is TRBJ2-1; D perhaps matches TRBD2 (5 bases). TRBV23-1 is noted as an ORF with a role that remains uncertain. V was cut by 0 bases and J by 3 bases, with 9 bases left in between. The CDR3 sequence is 15 residues long. CDR3 protein: CASSQSIRDYNEQFF. CDR3 DNA: TGCGCCAGCAGTCAATCTATCCGGGACTACAATGAGCAGTTCTTC.

The chain links TRBV23-1 to TRBJ2-5, with 7 nucleotides matching TRBD1. TRBV23-1 is an ORF, and what it does is uncertain. The CDR3 totals 14 residues. Unmatched junction bases numbered 5, after V lost 2 bases and J lost 5 bases. This chain's CDR3 is CASSQQDRQETQYF. The CDR3 DNA reads as TGCGCCAGCAGTCAACAGGACAGGCAGGAGACCCAGTACTTC.

This chain links TRBV20-1 with TRBJ1-1; no reliable D call. Trimming took 6 bases from V and 11 from J, leaving 25 bases between them. Germline loops: CDR1 DFQATT, CDR2 SNEGSKA (reference sequence). The CDR3 has 14 amino acids. CDR3 sequence (DNA): TGCAGTGCCACAACAGACCTTTCTCCCAACGAGGCTTTCTTT. Its protein product is CSATTDLSPNEAFF.

The J gene is TRBJ2-7, the V gene TRBV6-1; 11 bases line up with TRBD2. V shed 5 bases and J 2 bases; nucleotides not matched to a gene: 5. The CDR3 spans 15 residues. Looked up from germline, CDR1 is MNHNS and CDR2 is SASEGT. This chain's CDR3 is CASSSSGGGPYEQYF. The CDR3 DNA reads as TGTGCCAGCAGTAGTAGCGGGGGGGGACCCTACGAGCAGTACTTC.

This clonotype was seen more than once but under ten times. The rearrangement links TRBV11-3 to TRBJ2-1; 8 bases align to TRBD2. V lost 0 bases and J lost 9; bases outside the gene matches: 10. CDR1 and CDR2 (germline): SGHNT, YENEEA. This CDR3 spans 16 amino acids. CDR3 nucleotides: TGTGCCAGCAGCTTAGATCTGGGACTAGAGTTCTCTGAGCAGTTCTTC. This encodes CASSLDLGLEFSEQFF.

The V gene is TRBV11-2, the J gene TRBJ1-1; D is uncertain. CDR3 length: 13 amino acids. Germline CDR1 is SGHAT and CDR2 is FQNNGV. V lost 2 bases and J lost 6, with 10 bases in between. The CDR3 DNA is TGTGCCAGCAGCTTAATATCGGGGTCTGAAGCTTTCTTT. Translating gives CASSLISGSEAFF. Full variable domain (missing parts from reference TRBV11-2 and TRBJ1-1): EAGVAQSPRYKIIEKRQSVAFWCNPISGHATLYWYQQILGQGPKLLIQFQNNGVVDDSQLPKDRFSAERLKGVDSTLKIQPAKLEDSAVYLCASSLISGSEAFFGQGTRLTVV.

The V gene is TRBV4-3, the J gene TRBJ2-3, with 12 bases matching TRBD2. The trim removed 0 bases at V and 4 bases at J, leaving 2 bases unmatched. This CDR3 has 16 amino acids. Germline values: CDR1 LGHNA, CDR2 YSLEER. The CDR3 nucleotides are TGCGCCAGCAGCCAAGATCTAGCGGGAGGGCCAGATACGCAGTATTTT. This encodes CASSQDLAGGPDTQYF.

The V gene is TRBV15, the J gene TRBJ2-2, with D perhaps matching TRBD2 (5 bases). V lost 1 base and J lost 3, with 9 bases in between. Germline lookup yields CDR1 LNHNV and CDR2 YYDKDF (reference sequence). The CDR3 has 15 residues. The CDR3 coding sequence is TGTGCCACCAGCAGAGCACGGGGAGACACCGGGGAGCTGTTTTTT. This encodes CATSRARGDTGELFF.

The genes are TRBV29-1 and TRBJ2-7; tentative D call: TRBD1 (5 bases). Trimming removed 2 bases from V and 5 bases from J, with 19 bases in between. Germline V CDR1 and CDR2: SQVTM, ANQGSEA. The CDR3 runs to 15 residues. The CDR3 is CSVEYGRAGLDEQYF. CDR3 DNA sequence: TGCAGCGTTGAATACGGTCGCGCAGGGCTTGACGAGCAGTACTTC.

V usage is TRBV11-1 and J usage is TRBJ2-3, with D unclear. V was clipped by 3 bases and J by 0 bases, with 4 bases between them. Germline V gives CDR1 SGHAT, CDR2 FQDESV (reference sequence). The CDR3 loop spans 13 amino acids. CDR3 in amino acids: CASSFPSTDTQYF. In DNA form, the CDR3 reads TGTGCCAGCAGCTTTCCCAGCACAGATACGCAGTATTTT.

This clonotype appeared once. The chain links TRBV3-1 to TRBJ2-1; D unclear. V was clipped by 5 bases and J by 8 bases, with 13 bases between them. Germline V lookup: CDR1 LGHDT, CDR2 YNNKEL (reference sequence). The CDR3 is 13 amino acids. The CDR3 is CASSFIGSHEQFF. CDR3 DNA: TGTGCCAGCAGCTTTATCGGTTCACATGAGCAGTTCTTC.

The chain links TRBV20-1 to TRBJ2-7; D may be TRBD1 or TRBD2 (5 bases each). Looked up from germline, CDR1 is DFQATT and CDR2 is SNEGSKA (reference sequence). V lost 3 bases and J 1 base, leaving 7 bases between the germline ends. CDR3 length equals 12 residues. The CDR3 sequence is CSARGRSYEQYF. The CDR3 coding sequence is TGCAGTGCTAGGGGACGGTCCTACGAGCAGTACTTC.

The chain employs TRBV7-6 and TRBJ2-1, with 7 bases identical to TRBD1. Per the germline V gene, CDR1 is SGHVS and CDR2 is FNYEAQ. CDR3 size: 15 residues. The ends lost 1 base at V and 5 bases at J; junction bases unmatched: 5. Here the CDR3 DNA reads TGTGCCAGCAGCTTAGGCCTGGGACAGAACAATGAGCAGTTCTTC. Its protein product is CASSLGLGQNNEQFF.

V usage is TRBV3-1 and J usage is TRBJ2-7, with D unclear. V shed 0 bases and J shed 6 bases, with 12 bases lying between them. CDR1 and CDR2 from the germline V gene are LGHDT and YNNKEL (reference sequence). The CDR3 spans 14 residues. CDR3 residues: CASSQEQFSGEQYF. CDR3 DNA sequence: TGTGCCAGCAGCCAAGAGCAATTTTCTGGCGAGCAGTACTTC.

This clonotype showed up just a few times. The rearrangement joins TRBV11-1 to TRBJ1-6, with 8 positions matching TRBD1. Germline values: CDR1 SGHAT, CDR2 FQDESV (reference sequence). The CDR3 consists of 14 residues. Trimming cost V 4 bases and J 4 bases; bases outside gene matches: 0. The DNA for the CDR3 is TGTGCCAGCAGCTGGACAGGGTATAATTCACCCCTCCACTTT. Its translation: CASSWTGYNSPLHF.

This chain uses TRBV5-6 with TRBJ2-1; 9 bases are shared with TRBD2. The junction had 6 bases not matched to a gene; V was cut back by 2 bases and J by 3 bases. The CDR3 sequence is 16 residues long. Germline CDR1 and CDR2: SGHDT and YYEEEE. CDR3 protein: CASSFSSGAHYNEQFF. The CDR3 DNA reads as TGTGCCAGCAGCTTTTCTAGCGGGGCCCACTACAATGAGCAGTTCTTC.